A single sample gave rise to the 21 T cell receptor beta chains below, sequenced in a study of T-cell reconstitution after alpha-beta-depleted transplantation in children. The TCRbeta library was prepared with unique molecular identifiers. TCRdb reanalysed the PCR reads using MiXCR and keeps one entry per CDR3 protein. Counted here are 190,000 or so distinct CDR3 sequences, 5% to 6.5% occurring once; the ten biggest clones make up about 4.4%. This sample comprised PBMCs, obtained before TCRalphabeta/CD19-depleted stem cell transplant. Source of these receptors: a girl less than two years old with combined immunodeficiency, due to receive a stem cell transplant.

This clonotype was detected ten times or more. This chain connects TRBV9 to TRBJ2-7; D uncertain. Between the trimmed V and J ends, which lost 0 bases and 2 bases, there was a span of 12 bases. Per germline, CDR1 SGDLS and CDR2 YYNGEE. The CDR3 loop spans 15 amino acids. The CDR3 region has the DNA TGTGCCAGCAGCGTAGCCCCCAAAAAGCCCTACGAGCAGTACTTC. This sequence encodes CASSVAPKKPYEQYF.

This clonotype was picked up many times. The chain recombines TRBV6-2 or TRBV6-3 with TRBJ2-1; weak D call: TRBD2 (6 bases). The CDR3 runs 15 residues. CDR1 and CDR2 from the germline V gene are MNHEY and SVGEGT. Trimming cost V 2 bases and J 7 bases, with 15 bases left between them. The CDR3 region is CASSYNTGLMNEQFF. The CDR3 DNA reads as TGTGCCAGCAGTTACAATACGGGACTGATGAATGAGCAGTTCTTC.

This clonotype was seen repeatedly, ten times or more. The chain recombines TRBV27 with TRBJ2-1; D gene uncertain. Trimming took off 7 bases at V and 2 bases at J, with 15 bases between the two ends. The CDR3 totals 15 residues. Germline CDR1 reads MNHEY; CDR2 reads SMNVEV (reference sequence). CDR3 region: CASIPRTGAYNEQFF. In DNA, the CDR3 is TGTGCCAGCATTCCCCGAACGGGCGCCTACAATGAGCAGTTCTTC.

This clonotype was recorded at least ten times. The chain recombines TRBV20-1 with TRBJ2-7; TRBD1 matches at 7 bases. CDR1 is DFQATT and CDR2 is SNEGSKA in the germline V gene (reference sequence). This CDR3 region has 13 residues. V shed 2 bases and J 3 bases; nucleotides not matched to a gene: 4. DNA of the CDR3: TGCAGTGCTAGACGGACAGGTTACTACGAGCAGTACTTC. Residues: CSARRTGYYEQYF.

This clonotype was detected many times. This chain links TRBV7-3 with TRBJ2-1; 14 bases map to TRBD2. The CDR3 extends over 17 amino acids. From germline, CDR1 is SGHTA and CDR2 FQGTGA. V lost 1 base, J lost 7 bases, and 6 bases stayed unmatched. This CDR3 reads CASSLMGLAGERNEQFF. The CDR3 DNA is TGTGCCAGCAGCTTAATGGGACTAGCGGGAGAACGGAATGAGCAGTTCTTC.

This clonotype was seen at least ten times. The chain combines TRBV15 with TRBJ1-3; D gene ambiguous. Trimming removed 2 bases from V and 0 bases from J, with 8 bases in between. The CDR3 is 15 amino acids. Germline loops: CDR1 LNHNV, CDR2 YYDKDF (reference sequence). CDR3 DNA sequence: TGTGCCACCAGCAGAAGCCCCTACTCTGGAAACACCATATATTTT. Its protein is CATSRSPYSGNTIYF.

This sequence joins TRBV6-2 or TRBV6-3 and TRBJ1-1, with TRBD1 matching over 10 bases. The CDR3 consists of 16 residues. Germline V gene sequence: CDR1 MNHEY, CDR2 SVGEGT. With V trimmed by 5 bases and J by 5 bases, 11 bases remained unmatched. The CDR3 DNA follows: TGTGCCAGCAGTCCCCGGGACAGGGGCTTGGGGACTGAAGCTTTCTTT. It encodes CASSPRDRGLGTEAFF.

This clonotype was observed many times. This chain links TRBV6-5 with TRBJ2-5, with no clear D. V dropped 7 bases and J dropped 5 bases, with 8 bases sitting between them. The CDR3 consists of 11 residues. Germline loops: CDR1 MNHEY, CDR2 SVGAGI. CDR3 sequence: CASKKWETQYF. The CDR3 region has the DNA TGTGCCAGCAAAAAATGGGAGACCCAGTACTTC.

This clonotype was counted ten times or more. The chain combines TRBV6-5 with TRBJ2-5; D gene ambiguous. Deletions cut 1 base from V and 2 bases from J, with 8 bases between. The CDR3 has 14 residues. Per the germline V gene, CDR1 is MNHEY and CDR2 is SVGAGI. Here the CDR3 reads CASSYYGPQETQYF. CDR3 bases: TGTGCCAGCAGTTACTATGGACCTCAAGAGACCCAGTACTTC.

The chain employs TRBV11-2 and TRBJ2-2; TRBD2 matches 10 bases. CDR3 length equals 19 residues. Trimming took 5 bases from V and 4 from J; bases not matched to a gene: 16. The germline CDR1 and CDR2 sequences are SGHAT and FQNNGV. The CDR3 here is CASSPWTLAGALGTGELFF. CDR3 sequence (DNA): TGTGCCAGCAGCCCATGGACCCTAGCGGGAGCCCTCGGCACCGGGGAGCTGTTTTTT.

This clonotype turned up a few times. The genes are TRBV7-2 and TRBJ2-1, with D perhaps assigned TRBD1 or TRBD2 (5 bases each). Germline lookup yields CDR1 SGHTA and CDR2 FQGNSA. The CDR3 extends over 14 amino acids. Between the trimmed V and J ends, which lost 5 bases and 5 bases, there was a span of 13 bases. CDR3 sequence reads: CASSPSGADNEQFF. DNA for the CDR3: TGTGCCAGCAGCCCATCCGGGGCCGACAATGAGCAGTTCTTC.

Ten or more counts support this clonotype. This chain connects TRBV10-3 to TRBJ2-5, with 13 bases fitting TRBD2. Germline V gene data show CDR1 as ENHRY and CDR2 as SYGVKD. The CDR3 is 17 residues long. Trimming at V came to 0 bases and at J to 1 base, leaving 2 bases not matched to a gene. The CDR3 nucleotides are TGTGCCATCAGTGAGTCCTGGACTAGCGGGGGCCAAGAGACCCAGTACTTC. Amino acids: CAISESWTSGGQETQYF.

This clonotype was found many times. The CDR3 DNA is TGCAGTGCCAGGAGGTTTTTAGCGGGAGTGGGTTCCTACAATGAGCAGTTCTTC. Amino acid sequence: CSARRFLAGVGSYNEQFF. The rearrangement uses TRBV20-1 and TRBJ2-1; 9 positions match TRBD2. The CDR3 runs to 18 residues. The trim removed 6 bases at V and 1 base at J, leaving 16 bases unmatched. The germline CDR1 and CDR2 sequences are DFQATT and SNEGSKA (reference sequence).

This clonotype was counted many times. This rearrangement joins TRBV13 to TRBJ2-3; D uncertain. With 5 bases removed from V and 4 bases from J, the gap between germline ends came to 7 bases. The CDR3 spans 12 residues. Germline V gene lookup returns CDR1 PRHDT and CDR2 FYEKMQ (reference sequence). CDR3 amino acids: CASSTGADTQYF. As DNA, the CDR3 is TGTGCCAGCAGCACGGGCGCAGATACGCAGTATTTT.

This clonotype was recorded many times. The V and J genes are TRBV3-1 and TRBJ2-7; D not certain. With 0 bases removed from V and 3 bases from J, the gap between germline ends came to 12 bases. The CDR3 runs to 15 residues. Germline values: CDR1 LGHDT, CDR2 YNNKEL (reference sequence). CDR3 protein: CASSQDRMGNYEQYF. The DNA of the CDR3 is TGTGCCAGCAGCCAAGATCGAATGGGGAACTACGAGCAGTACTTC.

There are many counts of this clonotype. This rearrangement joins TRBV3-1 to TRBJ2-1, with TRBD1 identical over 8 bases. The CDR3 is made up of 15 amino acids. Germline V gene lookup returns CDR1 LGHDT and CDR2 YNNKEL (reference sequence). With 1 base clipped from V and 7 bases from J, the junction kept 6 bases outside the gene matches. CDR3: CASSQGRTGWNEQFF. The CDR3 DNA sequence: TGTGCCAGCAGCCAAGGTCGGACAGGGTGGAATGAGCAGTTCTTC.

This clonotype was recorded many times. The V gene is TRBV4-2, the J gene TRBJ2-1; D not certain. V lost 1 base and J lost 3, with 25 bases in between. This CDR3 spans 20 amino acids. Germline V gene lookup returns CDR1 LGHNA and CDR2 YNFKEQ. DNA of the CDR3: TGTGCCAGCAGCCAAGGGGATAGAACGATGCCCCCGGTCCTCTACAATGAGCAGTTCTTC. This codes for CASSQGDRTMPPVLYNEQFF.

In its sample, this clonotype was seen many times. The chain links TRBV10-3 to TRBJ2-7; D might be TRBD2 (6 bases). Germline V CDR1 and CDR2: ENHRY, SYGVKD. The germline V and J ends were trimmed by 3 bases and 3 bases, with 15 bases remaining between them. This CDR3 comprises 15 residues. CDR3 in amino acids: CAISDPAGLLYEQYF. The CDR3 DNA reads TGTGCCATCAGTGACCCAGCGGGCCTCCTCTACGAGCAGTACTTC.

Many counts were recorded for this clonotype. The chain uses TRBV20-1 and TRBJ2-4, with D possibly matching TRBD1 (5 bases). Trimming took off 4 bases at V and 3 bases at J, with 10 bases between the two ends. CDR3 length: 13 amino acids. Per germline, CDR1 DFQATT and CDR2 SNEGSKA (reference sequence). The CDR3 spells CSAKGVGKNIQYF. CDR3 sequence (DNA): TGCAGTGCTAAAGGGGTGGGCAAAAACATTCAGTACTTC.

There are a few counts of this clonotype. This chain uses TRBV3-1 with TRBJ2-5, with 14 bases lining up with TRBD2. CDR1 is LGHDT and CDR2 is YNNKEL in the germline V gene (reference sequence). J gave up 4 bases and V 4 bases, and 5 bases lay outside the gene matches. CDR3 length: 16 amino acids. CDR3 protein: CASSRGLAGVGETQYF. DNA for the CDR3: TGTGCCAGCAGCCGGGGACTAGCGGGGGTTGGAGAGACCCAGTACTTC.

This clonotype occurred many times. The rearrangement uses TRBV3-1 and TRBJ2-1; the match to TRBD2 covers 8 bases. CDR1 LGHDT and CDR2 YNNKEL come from the germline V gene (reference sequence). Unmatched junction bases numbered 6, after V lost 3 bases and J lost 5 bases. This CDR3 comprises 15 residues. The CDR3 loop reads CASSQTLAENNEQFF. For the CDR3, the DNA is TGTGCCAGCAGCCAGACACTAGCGGAAAACAATGAGCAGTTCTTC.